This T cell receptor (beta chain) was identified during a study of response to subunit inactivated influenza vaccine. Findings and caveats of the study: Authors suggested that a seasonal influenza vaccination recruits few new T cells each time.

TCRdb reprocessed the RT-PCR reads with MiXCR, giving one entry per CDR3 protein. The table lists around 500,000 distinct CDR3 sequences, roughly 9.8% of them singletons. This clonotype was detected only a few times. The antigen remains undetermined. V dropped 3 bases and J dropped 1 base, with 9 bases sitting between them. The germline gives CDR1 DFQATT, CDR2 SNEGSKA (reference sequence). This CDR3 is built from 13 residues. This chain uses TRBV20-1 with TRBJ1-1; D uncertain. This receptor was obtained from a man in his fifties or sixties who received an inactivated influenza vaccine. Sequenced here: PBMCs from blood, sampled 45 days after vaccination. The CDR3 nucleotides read TGCAGTGCTAGTAAGGGAGCGAACACTGAAGCTTTCTTT. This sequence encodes CSASKGANTEAFF.